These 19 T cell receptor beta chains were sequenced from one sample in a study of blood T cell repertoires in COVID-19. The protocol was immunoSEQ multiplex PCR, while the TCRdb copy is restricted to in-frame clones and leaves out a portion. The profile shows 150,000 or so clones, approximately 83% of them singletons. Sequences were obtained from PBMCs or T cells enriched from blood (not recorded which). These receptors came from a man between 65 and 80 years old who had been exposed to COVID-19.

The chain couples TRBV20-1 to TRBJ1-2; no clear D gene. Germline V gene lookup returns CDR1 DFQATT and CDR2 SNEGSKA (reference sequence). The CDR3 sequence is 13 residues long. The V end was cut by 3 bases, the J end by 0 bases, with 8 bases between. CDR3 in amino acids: CSASSGTNYGYTF. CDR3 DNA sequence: TGCAGTGCTAGTTCGGGGACTAACTATGGCTACACCTTC.

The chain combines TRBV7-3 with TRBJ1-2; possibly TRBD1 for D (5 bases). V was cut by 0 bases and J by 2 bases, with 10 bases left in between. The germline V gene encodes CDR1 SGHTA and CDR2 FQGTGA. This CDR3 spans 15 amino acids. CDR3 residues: CASSLTGQQNYGYTF. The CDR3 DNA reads TGTGCCAGCAGCTTAACGGGGCAACAAAACTATGGCTACACCTTC.

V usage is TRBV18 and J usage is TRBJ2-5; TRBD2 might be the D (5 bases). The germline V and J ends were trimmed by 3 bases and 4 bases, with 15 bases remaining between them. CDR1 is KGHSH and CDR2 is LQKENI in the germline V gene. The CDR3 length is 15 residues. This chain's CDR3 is CASSPSNVAGETQYF. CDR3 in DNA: TGTGCCAGCTCACCGAGCAATGTGGCGGGAGAGACCCAGTACTTC.

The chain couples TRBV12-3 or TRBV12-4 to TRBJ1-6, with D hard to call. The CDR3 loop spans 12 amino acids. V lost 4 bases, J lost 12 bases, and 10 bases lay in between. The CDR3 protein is CASSSVGGPLHF. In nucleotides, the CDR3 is TGTGCCAGCAGTTCGGTGGGAGGACCCCTCCACTTT.

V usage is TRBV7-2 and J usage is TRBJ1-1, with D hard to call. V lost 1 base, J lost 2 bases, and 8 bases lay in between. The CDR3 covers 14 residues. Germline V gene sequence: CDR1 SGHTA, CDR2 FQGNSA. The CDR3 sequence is CASSLVSGNTEAFF. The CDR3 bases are TGTGCCAGCAGCTTAGTTTCCGGTAACACTGAAGCTTTCTTT.

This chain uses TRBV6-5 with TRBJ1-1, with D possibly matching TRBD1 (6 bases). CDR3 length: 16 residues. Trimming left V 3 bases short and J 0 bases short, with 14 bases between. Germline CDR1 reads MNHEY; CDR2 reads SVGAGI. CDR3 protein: CASSYTIQGLNTEAFF. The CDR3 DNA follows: TGTGCCAGCAGTTATACTATCCAGGGGTTGAACACTGAAGCTTTCTTT.

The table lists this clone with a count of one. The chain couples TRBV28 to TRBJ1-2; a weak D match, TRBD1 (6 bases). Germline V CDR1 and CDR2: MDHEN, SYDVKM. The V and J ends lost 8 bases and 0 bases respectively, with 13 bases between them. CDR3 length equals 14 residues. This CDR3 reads CASRPTGANYGYTF. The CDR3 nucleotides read TGTGCCAGCCGCCCGACAGGAGCTAACTATGGCTACACCTTC.

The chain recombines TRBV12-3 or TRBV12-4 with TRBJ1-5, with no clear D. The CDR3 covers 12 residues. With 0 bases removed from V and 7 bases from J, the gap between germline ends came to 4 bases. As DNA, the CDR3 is TGTGCCAGCAGTTTAGCAGCGCAGCCCCAGCATTTT. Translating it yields CASSLAAQPQHF.

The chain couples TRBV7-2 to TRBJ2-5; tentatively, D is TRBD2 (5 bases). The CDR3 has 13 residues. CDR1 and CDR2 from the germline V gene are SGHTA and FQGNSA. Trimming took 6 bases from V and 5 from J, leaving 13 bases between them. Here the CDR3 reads CASRSDGGETQYF. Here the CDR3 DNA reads TGTGCCAGCAGGTCCGACGGCGGGGAGACCCAGTACTTC.

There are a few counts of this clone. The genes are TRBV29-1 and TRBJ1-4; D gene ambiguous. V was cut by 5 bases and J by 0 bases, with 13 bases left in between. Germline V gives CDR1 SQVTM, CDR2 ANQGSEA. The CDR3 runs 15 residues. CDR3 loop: CSVHLVHSTNEKLFF. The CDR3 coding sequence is TGCAGCGTTCATTTAGTCCACTCAACTAATGAAAAACTGTTTTTT. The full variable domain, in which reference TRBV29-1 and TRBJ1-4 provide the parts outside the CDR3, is SAVISQKPSRDICQRGTSLTIQCQVDSQVTMMFWYRQQPGQSLTLIATANQGSEATYESGFVIDKFPISRPNLTFSTLTVSNMSPEDSSIYLCSVHLVHSTNEKLFFGSGTQLSVL.

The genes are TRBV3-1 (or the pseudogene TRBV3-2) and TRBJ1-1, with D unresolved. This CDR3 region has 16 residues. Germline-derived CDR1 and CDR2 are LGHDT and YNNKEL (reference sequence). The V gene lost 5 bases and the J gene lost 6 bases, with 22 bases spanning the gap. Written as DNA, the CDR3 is TGTGCCAGCAGCGGCCTGAAGATACACGGGTTGTCTGAAGCTTTCTTT. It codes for CASSGLKIHGLSEAFF.

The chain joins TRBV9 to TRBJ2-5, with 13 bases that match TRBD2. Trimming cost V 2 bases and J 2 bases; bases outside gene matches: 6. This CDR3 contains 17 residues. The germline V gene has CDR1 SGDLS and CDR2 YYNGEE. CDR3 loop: CASSVGGLAGPQETQYF. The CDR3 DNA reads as TGTGCCAGCAGCGTGGGGGGACTAGCGGGGCCACAAGAGACCCAGTACTTC. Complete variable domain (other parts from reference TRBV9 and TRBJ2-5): DSGVTQTPKHLITATGQRVTLRCSPRSGDLSVYWYQQSLDQGLQFLIQYYNGEERAKGNILERFSAQQFPDLHSELNLSSLELGDSALYFCASSVGGLAGPQETQYFGPGTRLLVL.

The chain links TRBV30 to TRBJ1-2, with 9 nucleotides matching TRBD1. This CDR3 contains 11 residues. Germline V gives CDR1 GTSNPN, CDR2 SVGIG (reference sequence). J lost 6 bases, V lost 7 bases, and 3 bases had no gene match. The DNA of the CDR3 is TGTGCCTTCGGGACAGGGCATGGCTACACCTTC. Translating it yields CAFGTGHGYTF.

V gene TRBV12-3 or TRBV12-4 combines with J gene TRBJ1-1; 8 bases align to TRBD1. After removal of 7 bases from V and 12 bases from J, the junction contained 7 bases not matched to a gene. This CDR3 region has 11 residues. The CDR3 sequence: CASNRDRLTFF. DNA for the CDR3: TGTGCCAGCAATAGGGACAGGCTAACTTTCTTT.

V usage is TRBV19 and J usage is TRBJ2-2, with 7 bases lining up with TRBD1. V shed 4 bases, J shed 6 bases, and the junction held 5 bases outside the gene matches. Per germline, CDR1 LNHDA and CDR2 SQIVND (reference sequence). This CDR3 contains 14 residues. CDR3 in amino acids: CASSKQGPSGELFF. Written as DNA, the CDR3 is TGTGCCAGTAGTAAACAGGGGCCCTCCGGGGAGCTGTTTTTT.

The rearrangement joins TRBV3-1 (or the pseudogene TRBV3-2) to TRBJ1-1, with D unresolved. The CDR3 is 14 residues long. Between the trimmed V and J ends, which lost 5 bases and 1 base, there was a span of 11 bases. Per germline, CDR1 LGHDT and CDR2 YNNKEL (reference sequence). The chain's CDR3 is CASSDARGNTEAFF. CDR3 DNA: TGTGCCAGCAGCGACGCACGGGGGAACACTGAAGCTTTCTTT.

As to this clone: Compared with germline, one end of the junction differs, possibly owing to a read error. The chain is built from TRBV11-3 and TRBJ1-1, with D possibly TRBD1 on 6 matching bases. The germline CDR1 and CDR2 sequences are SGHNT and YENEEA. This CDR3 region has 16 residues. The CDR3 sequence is CASSEDGTRGNTEAFF. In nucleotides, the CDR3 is TGTGCTAGCAGCGAGGACGGGACCAGGGGGAACACTGAAGCTTTCTTT.

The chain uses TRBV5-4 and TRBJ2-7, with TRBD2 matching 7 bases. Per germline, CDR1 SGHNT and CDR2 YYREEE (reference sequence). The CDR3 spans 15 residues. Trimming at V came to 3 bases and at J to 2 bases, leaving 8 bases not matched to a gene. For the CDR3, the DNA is TGTGCCAGCAGCTACCAGCGGGGAGTCACCTACGAGCAGTACTTC. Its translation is CASSYQRGVTYEQYF.

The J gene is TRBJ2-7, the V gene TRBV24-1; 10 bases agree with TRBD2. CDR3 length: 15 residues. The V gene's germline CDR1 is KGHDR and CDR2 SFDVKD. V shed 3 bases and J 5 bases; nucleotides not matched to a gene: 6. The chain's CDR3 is CATSDPSGSPHEQYF. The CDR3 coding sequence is TGTGCCACCAGTGATCCTAGCGGGAGTCCCCACGAGCAGTACTTC.